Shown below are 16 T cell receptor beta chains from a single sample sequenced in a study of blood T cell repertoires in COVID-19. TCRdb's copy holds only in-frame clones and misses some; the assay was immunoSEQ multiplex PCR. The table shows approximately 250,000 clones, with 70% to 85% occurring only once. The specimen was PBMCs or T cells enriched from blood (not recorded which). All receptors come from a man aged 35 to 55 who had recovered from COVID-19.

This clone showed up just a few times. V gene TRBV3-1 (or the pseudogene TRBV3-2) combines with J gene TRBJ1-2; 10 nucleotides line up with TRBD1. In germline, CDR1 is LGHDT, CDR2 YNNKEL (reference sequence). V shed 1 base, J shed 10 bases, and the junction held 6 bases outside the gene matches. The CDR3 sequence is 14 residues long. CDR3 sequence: CASSQGGQGSYYTF. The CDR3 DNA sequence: TGTGCCAGCAGCCAAGGGGGACAGGGGAGTTACTACACCTTC.

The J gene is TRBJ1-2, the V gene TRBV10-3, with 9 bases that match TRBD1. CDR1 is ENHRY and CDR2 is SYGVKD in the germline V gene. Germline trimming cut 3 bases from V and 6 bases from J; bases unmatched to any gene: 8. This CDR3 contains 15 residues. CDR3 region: CAISDQQGQGDGYTF. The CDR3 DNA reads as TGTGCCATCAGTGACCAGCAGGGACAGGGAGATGGCTACACCTTC.

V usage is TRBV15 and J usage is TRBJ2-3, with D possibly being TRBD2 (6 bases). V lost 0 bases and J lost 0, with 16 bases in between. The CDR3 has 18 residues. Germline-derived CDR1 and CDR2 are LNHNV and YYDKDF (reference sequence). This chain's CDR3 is CATSRDITGSGSTDTQYF. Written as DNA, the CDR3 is TGTGCCACCAGCAGAGATATCACGGGTAGCGGCAGCACAGATACGCAGTATTTT.

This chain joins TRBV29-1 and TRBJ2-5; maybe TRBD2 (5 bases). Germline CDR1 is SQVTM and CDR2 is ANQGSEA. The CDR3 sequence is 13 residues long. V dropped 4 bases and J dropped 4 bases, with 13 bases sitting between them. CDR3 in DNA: TGCAGCGTTGGCGGACGGCTAGCAGAGACCCAGTACTTC. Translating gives CSVGGRLAETQYF. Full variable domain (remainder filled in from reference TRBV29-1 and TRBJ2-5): SAVISQKPSRDICQRGTSLTIQCQVDSQVTMMFWYRQQPGQSLTLIATANQGSEATYESGFVIDKFPISRPNLTFSTLTVSNMSPEDSSIYLCSVGGRLAETQYFGPGTRLLVL.

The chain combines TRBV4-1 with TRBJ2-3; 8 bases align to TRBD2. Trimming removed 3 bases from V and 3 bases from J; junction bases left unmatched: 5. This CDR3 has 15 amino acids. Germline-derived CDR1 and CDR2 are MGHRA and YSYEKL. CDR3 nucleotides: TGCGCCAGCAGCCAGCCGGGACTAGATACAGATACGCAGTATTTT. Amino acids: CASSQPGLDTDTQYF.

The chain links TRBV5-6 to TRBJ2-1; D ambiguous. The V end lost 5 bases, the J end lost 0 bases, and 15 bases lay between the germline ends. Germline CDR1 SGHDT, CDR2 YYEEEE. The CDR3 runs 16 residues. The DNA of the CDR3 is TGTGCCAGCAGGATCGCGGCTTTTAGCTCCTACAATGAGCAGTTCTTC. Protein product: CASRIAAFSSYNEQFF.

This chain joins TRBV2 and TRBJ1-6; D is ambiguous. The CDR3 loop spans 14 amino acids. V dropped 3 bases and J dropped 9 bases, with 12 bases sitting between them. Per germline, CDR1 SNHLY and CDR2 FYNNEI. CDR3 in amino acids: CASSDWRPGSPLHF. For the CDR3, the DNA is TGTGCCAGCAGTGATTGGAGACCTGGTTCACCCCTCCACTTT.

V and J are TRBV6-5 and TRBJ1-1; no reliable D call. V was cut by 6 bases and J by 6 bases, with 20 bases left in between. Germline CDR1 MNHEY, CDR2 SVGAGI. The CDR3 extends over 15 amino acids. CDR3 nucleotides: TGTGCCAGCAGGGGCCGGGCGAGGTCCGGGGCTGAAGCTTTCTTT. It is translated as CASRGRARSGAEAFF.

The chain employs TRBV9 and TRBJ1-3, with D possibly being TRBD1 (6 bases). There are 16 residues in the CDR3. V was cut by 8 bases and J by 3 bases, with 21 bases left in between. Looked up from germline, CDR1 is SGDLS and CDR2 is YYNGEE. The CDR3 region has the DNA TGTGCCAGTCGTCCGGAGGGGGGGAAGGGTGGAAACACCATATATTTT. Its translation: CASRPEGGKGGNTIYF.

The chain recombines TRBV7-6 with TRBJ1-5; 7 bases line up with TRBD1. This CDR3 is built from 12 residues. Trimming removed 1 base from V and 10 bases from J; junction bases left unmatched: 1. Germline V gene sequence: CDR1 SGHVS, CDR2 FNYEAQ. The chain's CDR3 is CASSLGQGPQHF. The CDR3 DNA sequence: TGTGCCAGCAGCTTAGGACAGGGCCCCCAGCATTTT.

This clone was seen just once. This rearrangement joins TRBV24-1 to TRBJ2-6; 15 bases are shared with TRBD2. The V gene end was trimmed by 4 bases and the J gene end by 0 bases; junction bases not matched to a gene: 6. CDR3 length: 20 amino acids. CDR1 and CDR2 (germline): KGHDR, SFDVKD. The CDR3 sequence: CATSETGLAGGLSGANVLTF. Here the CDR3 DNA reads TGTGCCACCAGTGAGACGGGACTAGCGGGGGGCCTCTCTGGGGCCAACGTCCTGACTTTC.

CDR3 residues: CASTAGGPGANVLTF. The CDR3 DNA sequence: TGTGCCAGCACGGCGGGAGGGCCTGGGGCCAACGTCCTGACTTTC. This sequence joins TRBV7-7 and TRBJ2-6; 9 nucleotides align to TRBD2. CDR3 length: 15 residues. J gave up 2 bases and V 7 bases, and 3 bases lay outside the gene matches. Germline V gene sequence: CDR1 SSHAT, CDR2 FNYEAQ (reference sequence).

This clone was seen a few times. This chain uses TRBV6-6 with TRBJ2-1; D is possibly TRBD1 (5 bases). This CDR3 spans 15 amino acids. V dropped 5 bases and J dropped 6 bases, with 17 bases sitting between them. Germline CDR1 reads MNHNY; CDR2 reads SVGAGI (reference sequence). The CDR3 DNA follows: TGTGCCAGCAGTGACCGACAGTACCCAGGCAATGAGCAGTTCTTC. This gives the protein CASSDRQYPGNEQFF.

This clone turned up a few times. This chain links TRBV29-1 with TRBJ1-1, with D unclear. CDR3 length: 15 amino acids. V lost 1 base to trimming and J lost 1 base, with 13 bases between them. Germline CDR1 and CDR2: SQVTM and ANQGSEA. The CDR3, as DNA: TGCAGCGTTGAAGGGGCTCGGTACGGGAACACTGAAGCTTTCTTT. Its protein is CSVEGARYGNTEAFF.

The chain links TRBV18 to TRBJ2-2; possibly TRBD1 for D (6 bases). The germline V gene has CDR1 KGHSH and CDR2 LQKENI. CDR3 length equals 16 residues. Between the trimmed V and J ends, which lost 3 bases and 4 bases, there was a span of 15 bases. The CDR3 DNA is TGTGCCAGCTCACCGTCGGTACAGGGAGCCACCGGGGAGCTGTTTTTT. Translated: CASSPSVQGATGELFF.

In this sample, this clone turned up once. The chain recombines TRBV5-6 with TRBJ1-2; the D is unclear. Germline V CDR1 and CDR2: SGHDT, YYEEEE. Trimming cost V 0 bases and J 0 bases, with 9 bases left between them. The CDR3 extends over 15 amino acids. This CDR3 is CASSLVADSNYGYTF. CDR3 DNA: TGTGCCAGCAGCTTGGTGGCGGATTCTAACTATGGCTACACCTTC.